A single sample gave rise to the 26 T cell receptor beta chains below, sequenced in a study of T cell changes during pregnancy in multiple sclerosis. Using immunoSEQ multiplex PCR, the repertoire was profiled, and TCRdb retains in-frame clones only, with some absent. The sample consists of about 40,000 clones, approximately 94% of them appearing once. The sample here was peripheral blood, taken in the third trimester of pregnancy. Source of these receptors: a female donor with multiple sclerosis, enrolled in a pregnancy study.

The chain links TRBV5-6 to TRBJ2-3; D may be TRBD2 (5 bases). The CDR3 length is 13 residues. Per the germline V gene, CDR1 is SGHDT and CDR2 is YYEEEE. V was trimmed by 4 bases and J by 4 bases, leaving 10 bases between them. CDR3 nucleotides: TGTGCCAGCAGCGAAACACTAGCAGATACGCAGTATTTT. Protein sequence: CASSETLADTQYF.

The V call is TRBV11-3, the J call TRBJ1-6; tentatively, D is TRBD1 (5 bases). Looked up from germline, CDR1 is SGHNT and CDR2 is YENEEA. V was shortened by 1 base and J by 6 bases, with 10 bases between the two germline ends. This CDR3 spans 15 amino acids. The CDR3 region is CASSLGKGVNSPLHF. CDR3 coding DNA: TGTGCCAGCAGCTTAGGAAAAGGGGTTAATTCACCCCTCCACTTT.

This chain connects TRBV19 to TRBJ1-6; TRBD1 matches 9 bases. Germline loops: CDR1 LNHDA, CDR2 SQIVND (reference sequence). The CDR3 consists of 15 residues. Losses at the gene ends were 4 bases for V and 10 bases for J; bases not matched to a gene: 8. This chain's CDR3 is CASSSPGTGYSPLHF. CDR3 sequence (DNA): TGTGCCAGTAGTAGCCCCGGGACAGGGTACTCACCCCTCCACTTT.

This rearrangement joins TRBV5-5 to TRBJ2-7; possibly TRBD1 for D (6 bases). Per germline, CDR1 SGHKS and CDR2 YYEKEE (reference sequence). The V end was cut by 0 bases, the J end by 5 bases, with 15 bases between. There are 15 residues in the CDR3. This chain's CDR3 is CASSLATGYTHEQYF. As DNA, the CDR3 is TGTGCCAGCAGCTTGGCCACAGGGTACACCCACGAGCAGTACTTC. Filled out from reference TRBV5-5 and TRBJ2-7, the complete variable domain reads DAGVTQSPTHLIKTRGQQVTLRCSPISGHKSVSWYQQVLGQGPQFIFQYYEKEERGRGNFPDRFSARQFPNYSSELNVNALLLGDSALYLCASSLATGYTHEQYFGPGTRLTVT.

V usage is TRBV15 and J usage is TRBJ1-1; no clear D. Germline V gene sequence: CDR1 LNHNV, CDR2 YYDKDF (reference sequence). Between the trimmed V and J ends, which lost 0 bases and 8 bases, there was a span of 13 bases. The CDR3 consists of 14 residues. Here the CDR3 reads CATSRDLVRLEAFF. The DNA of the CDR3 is TGTGCCACCAGCAGAGATCTAGTGAGGCTGGAAGCTTTCTTT.

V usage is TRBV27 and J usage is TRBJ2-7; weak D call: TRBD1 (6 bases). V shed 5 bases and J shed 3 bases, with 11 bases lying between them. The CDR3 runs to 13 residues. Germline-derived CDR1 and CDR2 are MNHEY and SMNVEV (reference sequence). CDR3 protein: CASSRTAIYEQYF. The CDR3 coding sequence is TGTGCCAGCAGTAGGACAGCCATCTACGAGCAGTACTTC.

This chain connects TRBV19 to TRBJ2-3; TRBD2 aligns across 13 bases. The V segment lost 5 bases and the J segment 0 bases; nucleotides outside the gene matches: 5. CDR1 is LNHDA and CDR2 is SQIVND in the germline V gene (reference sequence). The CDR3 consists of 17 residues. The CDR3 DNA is TGTGCCAGTAGTCGGACTAGCGGGGGAGGTAGCACAGATACGCAGTATTTT. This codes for CASSRTSGGGSTDTQYF.

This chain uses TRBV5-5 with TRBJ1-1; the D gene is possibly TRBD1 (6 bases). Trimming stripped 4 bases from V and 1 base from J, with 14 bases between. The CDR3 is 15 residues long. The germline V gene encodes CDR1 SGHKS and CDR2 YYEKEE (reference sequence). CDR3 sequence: CASSPDQGRNTEAFF. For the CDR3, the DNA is TGTGCCAGCAGCCCCGATCAGGGGAGGAACACTGAAGCTTTCTTT.

DNA for the CDR3: TGCGCCAGCAGCTTGGTCCAGGACACAGATACGCAGTATTTT. Translated: CASSLVQDTDTQYF. The chain joins TRBV5-1 to TRBJ2-3; D is undetermined. Germline CDR1 is SGHRS and CDR2 is YFSETQ. V dropped 0 bases and J dropped 2 bases, with 7 bases sitting between them. The CDR3 totals 14 residues.

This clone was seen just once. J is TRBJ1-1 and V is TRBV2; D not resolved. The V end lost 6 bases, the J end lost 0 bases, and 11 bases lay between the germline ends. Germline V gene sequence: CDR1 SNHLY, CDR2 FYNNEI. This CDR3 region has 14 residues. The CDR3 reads CASRVRPMNTEAFF. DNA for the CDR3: TGTGCCAGCAGGGTCAGGCCGATGAACACTGAAGCTTTCTTT.

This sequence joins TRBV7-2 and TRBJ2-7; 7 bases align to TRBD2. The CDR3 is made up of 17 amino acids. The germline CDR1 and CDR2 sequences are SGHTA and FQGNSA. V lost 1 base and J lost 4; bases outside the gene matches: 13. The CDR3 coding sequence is TGTGCCAGCAGCTTAGTTCGGCTAGCGGATCAAGGGTACGAGCAGTACTTC. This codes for CASSLVRLADQGYEQYF.

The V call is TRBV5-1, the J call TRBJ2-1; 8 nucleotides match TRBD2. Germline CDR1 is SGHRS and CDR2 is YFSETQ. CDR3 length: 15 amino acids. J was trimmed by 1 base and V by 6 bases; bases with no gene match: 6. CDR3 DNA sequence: TGCGCCAGCATCAGCGGGAGTGGGTCCTACAATGAGCAGTTCTTC. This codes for CASISGSGSYNEQFF.

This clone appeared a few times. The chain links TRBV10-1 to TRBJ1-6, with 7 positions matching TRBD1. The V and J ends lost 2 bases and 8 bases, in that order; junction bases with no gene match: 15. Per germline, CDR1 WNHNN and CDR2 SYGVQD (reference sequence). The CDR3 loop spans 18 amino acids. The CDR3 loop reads CASSEKAGGLMGYSPLHF. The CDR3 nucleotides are TGCGCCAGCAGTGAGAAAGCAGGGGGGCTTATGGGTTATTCACCCCTCCACTTT.

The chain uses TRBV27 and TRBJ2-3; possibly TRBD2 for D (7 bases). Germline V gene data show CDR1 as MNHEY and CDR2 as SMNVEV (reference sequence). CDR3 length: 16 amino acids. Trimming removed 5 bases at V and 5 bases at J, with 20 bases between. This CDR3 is CASSTLRGGLRDTQYF. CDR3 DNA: TGTGCCAGCAGTACCCTAAGGGGGGGGCTGAGAGATACGCAGTATTTT.

CDR3 nucleotide sequence: TGTGCCAGCAGTGAAACCCAGGGGGATAGCTCCTACGAGCAGTACTTC. Translating gives CASSETQGDSSYEQYF. The rearrangement uses TRBV6-1 and TRBJ2-7, with TRBD1 matching 7 bases. Trimming took 2 bases from V and 0 from J; bases not matched to a gene: 7. The CDR3 runs to 16 residues. Germline V gives CDR1 MNHNS, CDR2 SASEGT.

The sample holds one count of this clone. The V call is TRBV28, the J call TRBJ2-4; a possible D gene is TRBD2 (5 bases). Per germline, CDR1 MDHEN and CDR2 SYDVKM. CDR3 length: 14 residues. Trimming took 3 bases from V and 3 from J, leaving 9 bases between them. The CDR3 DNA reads TGTGCCAGCAGTTTTCGGGATGGCAAAAACATTCAGTACTTC. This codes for CASSFRDGKNIQYF.

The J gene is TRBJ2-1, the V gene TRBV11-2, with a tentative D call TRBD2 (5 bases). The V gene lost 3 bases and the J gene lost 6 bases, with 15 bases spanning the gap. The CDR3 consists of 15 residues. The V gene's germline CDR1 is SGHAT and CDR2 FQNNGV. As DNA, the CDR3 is TGTGCCAGCAGCTTTGTGGATCCTAGCAGCAATGAGCAGTTCTTC. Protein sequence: CASSFVDPSSNEQFF.

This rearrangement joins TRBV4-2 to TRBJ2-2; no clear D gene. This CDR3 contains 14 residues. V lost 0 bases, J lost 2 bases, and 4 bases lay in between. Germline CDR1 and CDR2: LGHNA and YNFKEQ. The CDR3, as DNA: TGTGCCAGCAGCCAAGATCTCAACACCGGGGAGCTGTTTTTT. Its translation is CASSQDLNTGELFF.

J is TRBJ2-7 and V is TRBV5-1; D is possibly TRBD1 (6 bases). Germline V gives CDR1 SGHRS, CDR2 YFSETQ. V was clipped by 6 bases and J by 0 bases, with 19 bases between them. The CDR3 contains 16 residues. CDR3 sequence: CASNPTQGSGSYEQYF. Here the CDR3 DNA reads TGCGCCAGCAACCCAACACAGGGCAGTGGCTCCTACGAGCAGTACTTC. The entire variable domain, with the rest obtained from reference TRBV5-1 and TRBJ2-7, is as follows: KAGVTQTPRYLIKTRGQQVTLSCSPISGHRSVSWYQQTPGQGLQFLFEYFSETQRNKGNFPGRFSGRQFSNSRSEMNVSTLELGDSALYLCASNPTQGSGSYEQYFGPGTRLTVT.

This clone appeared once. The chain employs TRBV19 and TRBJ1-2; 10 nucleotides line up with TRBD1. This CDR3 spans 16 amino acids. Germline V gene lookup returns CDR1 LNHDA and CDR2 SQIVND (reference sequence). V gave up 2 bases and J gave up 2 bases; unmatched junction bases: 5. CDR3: CASSIYRGQGNYGYTF. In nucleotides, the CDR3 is TGTGCCAGTAGTATATACCGGGGACAGGGGAACTATGGCTACACCTTC.

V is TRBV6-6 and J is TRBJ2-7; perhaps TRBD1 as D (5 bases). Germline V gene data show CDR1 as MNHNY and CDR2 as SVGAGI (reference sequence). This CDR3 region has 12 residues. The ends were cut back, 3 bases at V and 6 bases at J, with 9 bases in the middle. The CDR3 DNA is TGTGCCAGCAGTTATGGGGCCAGCGAGCAGTACTTC. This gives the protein CASSYGASEQYF.

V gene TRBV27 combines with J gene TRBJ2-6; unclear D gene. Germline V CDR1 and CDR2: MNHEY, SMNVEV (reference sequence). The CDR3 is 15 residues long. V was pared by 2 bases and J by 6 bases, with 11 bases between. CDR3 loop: CASSLGPLEANVLTF. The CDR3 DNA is TGTGCCAGCAGTTTAGGGCCGCTCGAGGCCAACGTCCTGACTTTC.

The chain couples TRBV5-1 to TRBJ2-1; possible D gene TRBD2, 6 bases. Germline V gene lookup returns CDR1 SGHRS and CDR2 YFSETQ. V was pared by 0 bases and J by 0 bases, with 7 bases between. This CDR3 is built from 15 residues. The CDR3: CASSLGRDSYNEQFF. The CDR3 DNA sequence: TGCGCCAGCAGCTTGGGGAGGGACTCCTACAATGAGCAGTTCTTC. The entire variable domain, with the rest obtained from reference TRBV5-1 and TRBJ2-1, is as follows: KAGVTQTPRYLIKTRGQQVTLSCSPISGHRSVSWYQQTPGQGLQFLFEYFSETQRNKGNFPGRFSGRQFSNSRSEMNVSTLELGDSALYLCASSLGRDSYNEQFFGPGTRLTVL.

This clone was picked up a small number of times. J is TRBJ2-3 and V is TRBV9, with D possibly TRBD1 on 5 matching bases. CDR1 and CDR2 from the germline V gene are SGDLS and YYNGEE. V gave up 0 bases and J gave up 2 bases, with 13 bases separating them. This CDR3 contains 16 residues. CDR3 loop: CASSVVGQGTTDTQYF. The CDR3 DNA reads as TGTGCCAGCAGCGTAGTCGGGCAGGGAACCACAGATACGCAGTATTTT.

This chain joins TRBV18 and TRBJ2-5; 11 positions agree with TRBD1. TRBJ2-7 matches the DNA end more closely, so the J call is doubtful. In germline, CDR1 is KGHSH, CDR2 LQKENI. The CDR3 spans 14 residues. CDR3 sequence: CASSTGTGGFEQYF. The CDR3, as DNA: TGTGCCAGCTCTACCGGGACAGGGGGATTCGAGCAGTACTTC.

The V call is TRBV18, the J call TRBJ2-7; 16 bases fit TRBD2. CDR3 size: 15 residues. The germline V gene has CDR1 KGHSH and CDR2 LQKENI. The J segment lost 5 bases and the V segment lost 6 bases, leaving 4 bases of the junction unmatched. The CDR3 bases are TGTGCCAGCTCCGGGACTAGCGGGGGGGCAGACGAGCAGTACTTC. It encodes CASSGTSGGADEQYF.